This T cell receptor beta chain appears in the sequencing data of a study of blood T cell repertoires in COVID-19. CDR3 size: 16 residues. Unmatched junction bases numbered 6, after V lost 3 bases and J lost 2 bases. Germline CDR1 is MDHEN and CDR2 is SYDVKM. Clones were sequenced by immunoSEQ multiplex PCR, and TCRdb holds only the in-frame ones, with some missing. In the table there are some 58,000 clones, roughly three quarters of which are singletons. V usage is TRBV28 and J usage is TRBJ2-2; 7 bases line up with TRBD2. Input material: peripheral blood. This TCR was recovered from a human donor in a cohort sampled during active COVID-19. The CDR3 coding sequence is TGTGCCAGCAGTTTTTGGGCTAGCGGCAACACCGGGGAGCTGTTTTTT. Its translation: CASSFWASGNTGELFF.